This T cell receptor beta chain came from a study of human T cells and chemical hapten exposure. Study outcomes and limitations: Counts of TCRs above 1 in 1000 frequency stayed unchanged with DPC sensitization.

It was from unfractionated whole blood that total RNA was extracted. The CDR3 spans 15 residues. Germline V gene lookup returns CDR1 SGHRS and CDR2 YFSETQ. Losses at the gene ends were 3 bases for V and 5 bases for J; bases not matched to a gene: 10. To note about this clonotype: What it binds is not known.

Individual cDNA molecules in this library carried unique molecular identifiers. A single record per CDR3 protein comes from TCRdb applying MiXCR to the 5' RACE reads. Of tens of thousands of distinct CDR3 sequences in the sample, less than 20% are singletons; the top ten hold approximately 7%. The TCR originated in a female donor in good health. The chain recombines TRBV5-1 with TRBJ1-1, with TRBD1 identical over 7 bases. The CDR3 coding sequence is TGCGCCAGCAGCTCCCCGACAGGGAAAGGTACTGAAGCTTTCTTT. Translating it yields CASSSPTGKGTEAFF.